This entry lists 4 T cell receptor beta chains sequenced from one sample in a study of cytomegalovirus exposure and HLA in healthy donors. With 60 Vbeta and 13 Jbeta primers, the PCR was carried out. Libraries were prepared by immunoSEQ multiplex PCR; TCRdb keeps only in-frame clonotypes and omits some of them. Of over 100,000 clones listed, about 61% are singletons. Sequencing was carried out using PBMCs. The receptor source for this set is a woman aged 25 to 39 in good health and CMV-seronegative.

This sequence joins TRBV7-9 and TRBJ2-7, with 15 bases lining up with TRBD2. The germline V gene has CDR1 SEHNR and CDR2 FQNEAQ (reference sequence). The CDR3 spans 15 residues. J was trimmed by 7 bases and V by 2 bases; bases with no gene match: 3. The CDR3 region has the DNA TGTGCCAGCAGCTTAACGGGACTAGCGGGAGGTGAGCAGTACTTC. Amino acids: CASSLTGLAGGEQYF. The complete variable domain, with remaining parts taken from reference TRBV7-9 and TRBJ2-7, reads DTGVSQNPRHKITKRGQNVTFRCDPISEHNRLYWYRQTLGQGPEFLTYFQNEAQLEKSRLLSDRFSAERPKGSFSTLEIQRTEQGDSAMYLCASSLTGLAGGEQYFGPGTRLTVT.

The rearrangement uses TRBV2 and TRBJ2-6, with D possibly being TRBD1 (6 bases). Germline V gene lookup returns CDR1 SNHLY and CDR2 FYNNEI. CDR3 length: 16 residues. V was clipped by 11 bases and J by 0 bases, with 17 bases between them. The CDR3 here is CARQTGLSSGANVLTF. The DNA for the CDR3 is TGTGCCCGACAGACAGGCCTAAGCTCTGGGGCCAACGTCCTGACTTTC.

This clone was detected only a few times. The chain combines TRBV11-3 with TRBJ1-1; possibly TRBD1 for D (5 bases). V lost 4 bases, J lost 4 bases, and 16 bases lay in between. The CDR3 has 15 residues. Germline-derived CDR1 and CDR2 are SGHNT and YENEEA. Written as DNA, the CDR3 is TGTGCCAGCAGCTCCGGAGCAGCGGGGGGCACTGAAGCTTTCTTT. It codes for CASSSGAAGGTEAFF. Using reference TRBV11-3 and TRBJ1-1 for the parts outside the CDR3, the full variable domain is EAGVVQSPRYKIIEKKQPVAFWCNPISGHNTLYWYLQNLGQGPELLIRYENEEAVDDSQLPKDRFSAERLKGVDSTLKIQPAELGDSAVYLCASSSGAAGGTEAFFGQGTRLTVV.

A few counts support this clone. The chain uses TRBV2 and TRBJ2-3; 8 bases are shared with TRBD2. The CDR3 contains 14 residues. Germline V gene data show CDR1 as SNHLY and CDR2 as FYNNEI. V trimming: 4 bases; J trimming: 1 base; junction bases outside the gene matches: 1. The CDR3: CASSATSGTDTQYF. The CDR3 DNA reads TGTGCCAGCAGTGCGACTAGCGGCACAGATACGCAGTATTTT.